This is a list of T cell receptor beta chains from one sample in a study of T cells in Graves' hyperthyroidism and ophthalmopathy. A single record per CDR3 protein comes from TCRdb applying MiXCR to the multiplex PCR reads. The table has about 400,000 distinct CDR3 sequences, roughly 14% seen once. Material for sequencing was blood. These receptors all stem from a man between 18 and 35 years old with Graves' ophthalmopathy. Each CDR3 is given with its conserved first and last residue. The order of the fields is CDR3 protein, CDR3 DNA, D gene, clone size, J gene, V gene. D genes are given only for firm matches. A row's size may be missing; if present it is once, few, many or a size class.

CASSPPGTARETQYF,TGTGCCAGCAGCCCCCCAGGGACTGCGCGAGAGACCCAGTACTTC,-,many,TRBJ2-5,TRBV3-1
CASSEPGSNQPQHF,TGTGCCAGCAGTGAACCGGGGTCCAATCAGCCCCAGCATTTT,-,-,TRBJ1-5,TRBV25-1
CSAGRGTRNTEAFF,TGCAGTGCTGGCCGAGGGACAAGGAACACTGAAGCTTTCTTT,-,many,TRBJ1-1,TRBV20-1
CASSLETGGLNF,TGTGCCAGCAGCTTAGAGACGGGGGGGCTGAACTTC,TRBD2,few,TRBJ2-5,TRBV7-9
CASSVTRDGYTF,TGCGCCAGCAGCGTGACAAGGGATGGCTACACCTTC,-,-,TRBJ1-2,TRBV5-1
CASSSLGGVEAFF,TGTGCCAGCAGTTCCTTAGGGGGGGTTGAAGCTTTCTTT,-,many,TRBJ1-1,TRBV12-3/TRBV12-4
CASSLRGQGTDTQYF,TGTGCCAGCAGTTTGCGGGGACAGGGAACAGATACGCAGTATTTT,TRBD1,many,TRBJ2-3,TRBV12-3/TRBV12-4
CASSSPLVSVNEQFF,TGTGCCAGCAGCTCCCCCCTGGTTAGCGTGAATGAGCAGTTCTTC,-,many,TRBJ2-1,TRBV7-8
CASRDYRSYEQYF,TGCGCCAGCAGGGACTACCGGTCCTACGAGCAGTACTTC,-,few,TRBJ2-7,TRBV5-1
CAISEGTGQETQYF,TGTGCCATCAGTGAGGGGACAGGTCAAGAGACCCAGTACTTC,TRBD1,-,TRBJ2-5,TRBV10-3
CASSVDSGGRETQCF,TGTGCCAGCAGCGTAGATTCAGGGGGCCGAGAGACCCAGTGCTTC,TRBD1,-,TRBJ2-5,TRBV9
CASSTPPNRRYGYTF,TGTGCCAGTAGTACCCCACCCAACAGGCGCTATGGCTACACCTTC,-,few,TRBJ1-2,TRBV19
CASSHGGSTDTQYF,TGTGCCAGCAGCCACGGGGGGAGCACAGATACGCAGTATTTT,TRBD2,-,TRBJ2-3,TRBV7-8
CASRPGLAGGLETQYF,TGTGCCAGCAGACCCGGGCTAGCGGGGGGGCTTGAGACCCAGTACTTC,TRBD2,many,TRBJ2-5,TRBV6-1
CASSLQDSYGYTF,TGTGCCAGCAGCTTACAAGATTCCTATGGCTACACCTTC,-,many,TRBJ1-2,TRBV7-8
CARRRSDLLAGVRYEQYF,TGTGCCCGTAGGAGGTCAGACCTACTAGCGGGAGTTAGATACGAGCAGTACTTC,TRBD2,-,TRBJ2-7,TRBV19
CASSLRRQTYEQYF,TGTGCCAGCAGTTTAAGGCGACAGACCTACGAGCAGTACTTC,-,many,TRBJ2-7,TRBV28
CASSDTGGATEAFF,TGTGCCAGCAGTGACACAGGGGGGGCAACTGAAGCTTTCTTT,TRBD1,many,TRBJ1-1,TRBV2
CASSRTESDYGYTF,TGTGCCAGCTCCAGAACAGAATCGGACTATGGCTACACCTTC,-,many,TRBJ1-2,TRBV18
CASSYPVSGGDTGELFF,TGTGCCAGCAGTTACCCCGTTTCAGGCGGCGACACCGGGGAGCTGTTTTTT,-,-,TRBJ2-2,TRBV6-6
CASSLGGWGTDTQYF,TGTGCCAGCAGCTTAGGAGGCTGGGGAACAGATACGCAGTATTTT,-,many,TRBJ2-3,TRBV11-2
CASSRHRGRAFF,TGTGCCAGCAGCCGGCACCGTGGGCGAGCTTTCTTT,-,many,TRBJ1-1,TRBV28
CASSGGRETQYF,TGTGCCAGTAGCGGAGGGAGGGAGACCCAGTACTTC,-,-,TRBJ2-5,TRBV19
CASTPGAYSGNTIYF,TGTGCCAGCACCCCAGGGGCTTACTCTGGAAACACCATATATTTT,-,-,TRBJ1-3,TRBV6-5
CASSPPGQDAYEQYF,TGTGCCAGCTCACCACCCGGACAGGATGCCTACGAGCAGTACTTC,TRBD1,many,TRBJ2-7,TRBV18
CATSDPHARTGADYGYTF,TGTGCCACCAGTGATCCTCACGCCAGGACAGGGGCGGACTATGGCTACACCTTC,TRBD1,many,TRBJ1-2,TRBV24-1
CASSSQGRDYYEQYF,TGCGCCAGCAGCTCCCAGGGCAGAGACTACTACGAGCAGTACTTC,-,many,TRBJ2-7,TRBV5-1
CASSGRGLTDTQYF,TGTGCCAGCAGTGGCCGGGGTCTCACAGATACGCAGTATTTT,-,few,TRBJ2-3,TRBV6-1
CATSDNSGRAYDEQFF,TGTGCCACCAGTGATAATAGCGGGAGGGCCTATGATGAGCAGTTCTTC,TRBD2,-,TRBJ2-1,TRBV24-1
CATSSTGVVYNEQFF,TGTGCCACCAGCAGTACAGGGGTTGTTTACAATGAGCAGTTCTTC,TRBD1,many,TRBJ2-1,TRBV15
CASSVVSGANVLTF,TGTGCCAGCAGTGTTGTGAGTGGGGCCAACGTCCTGACTTTC,-,many,TRBJ2-6,TRBV2
CASSQWTSGRSETQYF,TGTGCCAGCAGCCAATGGACTAGCGGGAGGAGTGAGACCCAGTACTTC,TRBD2,few,TRBJ2-5,TRBV3-1
CSAMTGTDNEKLFF,TGCAGTGCTATGACCGGGACGGATAATGAAAAACTGTTTTTT,-,-,TRBJ1-4,TRBV20-1
CSVEGDPVGENIQYF,TGCAGCGTTGAAGGAGACCCCGTGGGGGAAAACATTCAGTACTTC,-,-,TRBJ2-4,TRBV29-1
CASSPQGETQYF,TGTGCCAGCAGCCCGCAGGGTGAGACCCAGTACTTC,-,many,TRBJ2-5,TRBV6-2/TRBV6-3
CASSIRQTTPTDTQYF,TGTGCCAGCAGCATCAGACAGACTACCCCCACAGATACGCAGTATTTT,-,many,TRBJ2-3,TRBV11-2
CASSGTGALAVYNEQFF,TGCGCCAGCAGCGGGACAGGGGCACTAGCGGTCTACAATGAGCAGTTCTTC,TRBD1,many,TRBJ2-1,TRBV5-1
CSGGQGGNQPQHF,TGCAGCGGGGGACAGGGAGGCAATCAGCCCCAGCATTTT,TRBD1,many,TRBJ1-5,TRBV29-1
CASSDSGSGGGNEQFF,TGTGCCAGCAGTGACTCTGGTAGCGGGGGGGGTAATGAGCAGTTCTTC,TRBD2,few,TRBJ2-1,TRBV6-4
CAISPGKLNTEAFF,TGTGCCATCAGCCCAGGGAAGTTGAACACTGAAGCTTTCTTT,-,many,TRBJ1-1,TRBV10-3
CASSLTRVGHEKLFF,TGTGCCAGCAGCCTTACCAGGGTAGGGCATGAAAAACTGTTTTTT,-,many,TRBJ1-4,TRBV14
CASSLKEGGAHMNTEAFF,TGTGCCAGCAGCTTAAAGGAAGGGGGGGCTCACATGAACACTGAAGCTTTCTTT,-,once,TRBJ1-1,TRBV7-9
CAWSVQGHEQYF,TGTGCCTGGAGTGTACAGGGCCACGAGCAGTACTTC,-,-,TRBJ2-7,TRBV30
CSASTSMVETQYF,TGCAGTGCTTCAACTAGCATGGTGGAGACCCAGTACTTC,-,-,TRBJ2-5,TRBV20-1
CASSSPQGQSFF,TGTGCCAGCAGCTCCCCCCAGGGCCAATCGTTCTTC,-,many,TRBJ2-1,TRBV7-6
CASSTHWGLAENYNEQFF,TGTGCCAGTAGTACTCATTGGGGACTAGCGGAAAACTACAATGAGCAGTTCTTC,TRBD2,-,TRBJ2-1,TRBV19